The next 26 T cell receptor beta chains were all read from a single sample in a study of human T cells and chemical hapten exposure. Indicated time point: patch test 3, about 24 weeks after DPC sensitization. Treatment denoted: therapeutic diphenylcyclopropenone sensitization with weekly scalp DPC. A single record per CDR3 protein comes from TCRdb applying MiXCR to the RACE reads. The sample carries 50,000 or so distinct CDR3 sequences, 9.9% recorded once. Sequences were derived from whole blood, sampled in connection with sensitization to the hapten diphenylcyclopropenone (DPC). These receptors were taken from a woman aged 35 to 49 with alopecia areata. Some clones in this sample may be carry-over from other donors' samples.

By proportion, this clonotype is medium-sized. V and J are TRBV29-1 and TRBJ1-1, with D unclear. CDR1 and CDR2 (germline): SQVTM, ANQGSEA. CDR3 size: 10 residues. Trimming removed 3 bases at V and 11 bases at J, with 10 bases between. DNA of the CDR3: TGCAGCGTTGATATACAGAGGGCTTTCTTT. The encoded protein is CSVDIQRAFF. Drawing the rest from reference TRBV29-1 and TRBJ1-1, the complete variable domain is SAVISQKPSRDICQRGTSLTIQCQVDSQVTMMFWYRQQPGQSLTLIATANQGSEATYESGFVIDKFPISRPNLTFSTLTVSNMSPEDSSIYLCSVDIQRAFFGQGTRLTVV.

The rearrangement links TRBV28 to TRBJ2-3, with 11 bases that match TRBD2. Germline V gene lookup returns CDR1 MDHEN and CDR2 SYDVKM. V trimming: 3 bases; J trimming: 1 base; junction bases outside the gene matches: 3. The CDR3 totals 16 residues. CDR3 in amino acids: CASSFGSGGGTDTQYF. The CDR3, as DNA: TGTGCCAGCAGTTTTGGTAGCGGGGGGGGCACAGATACGCAGTATTTT.

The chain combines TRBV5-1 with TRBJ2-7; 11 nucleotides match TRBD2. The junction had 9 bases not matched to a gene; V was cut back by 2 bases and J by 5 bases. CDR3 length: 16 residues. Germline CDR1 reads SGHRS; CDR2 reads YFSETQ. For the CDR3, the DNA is TGCGCCAGCAGCTTAGGACTAGCGGGCTCGGGGGACGAGCAGTACTTC. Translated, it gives CASSLGLAGSGDEQYF.

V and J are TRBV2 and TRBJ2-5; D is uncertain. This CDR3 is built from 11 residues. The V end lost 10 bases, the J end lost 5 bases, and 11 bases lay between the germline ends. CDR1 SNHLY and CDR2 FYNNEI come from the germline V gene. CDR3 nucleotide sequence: TGTGCCACTTCTCTAAGGGAGACCCAGTACTTC. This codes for CATSLRETQYF.

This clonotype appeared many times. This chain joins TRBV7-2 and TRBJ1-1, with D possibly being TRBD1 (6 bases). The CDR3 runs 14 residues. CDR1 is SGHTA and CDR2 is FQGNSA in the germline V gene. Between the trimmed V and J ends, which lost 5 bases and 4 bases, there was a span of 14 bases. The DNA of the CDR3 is TGTGCCAGCAGCGCCTACAGGGCCGGCACTGAAGCTTTCTTT. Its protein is CASSAYRAGTEAFF.

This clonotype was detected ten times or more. CDR3 protein: CSVVLTGETQYF. Written as DNA, the CDR3 is TGCAGCGTTGTACTCACGGGAGAGACCCAGTACTTC. The chain is built from TRBV29-1 and TRBJ2-5; D unresolved. V lost 4 bases, J lost 4 bases, and 10 bases lay in between. The CDR3 covers 12 residues. The V gene's germline CDR1 is SQVTM and CDR2 ANQGSEA.

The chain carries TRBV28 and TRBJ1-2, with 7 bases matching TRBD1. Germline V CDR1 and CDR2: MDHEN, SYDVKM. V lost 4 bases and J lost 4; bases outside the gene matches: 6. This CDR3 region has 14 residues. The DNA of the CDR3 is TGTGCCAGCAGTTCCTACAGGGGAGGCTATGGCTACACCTTC. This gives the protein CASSSYRGGYGYTF.

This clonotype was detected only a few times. Here the CDR3 DNA reads TGTGCCAGCAGCTTAGGACTAGCGGGGGCGGTAGAGACCCAGTACTTC. This gives the protein CASSLGLAGAVETQYF. The genes are TRBV7-2 and TRBJ2-5; TRBD2 agrees at 12 bases. The CDR3 is 16 residues long. The V gene's germline CDR1 is SGHTA and CDR2 FQGNSA. V lost 1 base, J lost 4 bases, and 4 bases stayed unmatched.

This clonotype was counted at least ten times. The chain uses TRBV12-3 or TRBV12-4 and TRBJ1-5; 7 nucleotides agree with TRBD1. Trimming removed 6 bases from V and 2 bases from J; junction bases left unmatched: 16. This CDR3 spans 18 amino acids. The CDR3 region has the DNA TGTGCCAGCAGCCGAAAACCGACAGGGACGCATGGCAATCAGCCCCAGCATTTT. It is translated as CASSRKPTGTHGNQPQHF.

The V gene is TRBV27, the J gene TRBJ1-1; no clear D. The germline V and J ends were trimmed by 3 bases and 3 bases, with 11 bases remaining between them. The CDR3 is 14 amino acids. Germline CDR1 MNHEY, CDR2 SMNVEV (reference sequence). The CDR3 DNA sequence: TGTGCCAGCAGTTTGTTAAGGGCAGACACTGAAGCTTTCTTT. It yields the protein CASSLLRADTEAFF.

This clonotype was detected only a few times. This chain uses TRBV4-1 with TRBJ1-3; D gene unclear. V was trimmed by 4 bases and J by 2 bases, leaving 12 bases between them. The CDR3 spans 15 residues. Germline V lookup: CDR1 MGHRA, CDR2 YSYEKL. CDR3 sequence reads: CASSPNPGTGNTIYF. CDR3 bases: TGCGCCAGCAGCCCGAACCCCGGCACTGGAAACACCATATATTTT.

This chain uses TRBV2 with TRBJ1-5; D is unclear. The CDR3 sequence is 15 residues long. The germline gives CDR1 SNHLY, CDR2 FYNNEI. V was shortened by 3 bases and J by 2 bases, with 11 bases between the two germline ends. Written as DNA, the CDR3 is TGTGCCAGCAGTGAGGCGACCGGTGGCAATCAGCCCCAGCATTTT. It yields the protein CASSEATGGNQPQHF.

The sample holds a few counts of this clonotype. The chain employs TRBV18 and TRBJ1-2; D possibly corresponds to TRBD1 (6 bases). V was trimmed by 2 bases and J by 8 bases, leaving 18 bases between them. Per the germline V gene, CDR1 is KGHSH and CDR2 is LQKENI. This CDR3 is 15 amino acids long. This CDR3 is CASSPKQGGKDGYTF. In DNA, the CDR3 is TGTGCCAGCTCACCAAAACAGGGTGGGAAGGACGGCTACACCTTC.

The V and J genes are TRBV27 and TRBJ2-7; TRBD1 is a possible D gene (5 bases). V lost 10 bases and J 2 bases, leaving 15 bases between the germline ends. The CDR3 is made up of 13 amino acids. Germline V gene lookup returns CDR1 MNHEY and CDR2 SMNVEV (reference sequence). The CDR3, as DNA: TGTGCCACCCTAGGTCAGGGTACCTACGAGCAGTACTTC. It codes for CATLGQGTYEQYF.

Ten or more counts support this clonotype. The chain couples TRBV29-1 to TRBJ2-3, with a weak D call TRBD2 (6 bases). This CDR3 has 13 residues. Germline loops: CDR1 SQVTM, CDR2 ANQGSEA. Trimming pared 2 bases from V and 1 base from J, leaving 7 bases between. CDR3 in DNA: TGCAGCGTTGAATCGGGGGGCACAGATACGCAGTATTTT. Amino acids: CSVESGGTDTQYF.

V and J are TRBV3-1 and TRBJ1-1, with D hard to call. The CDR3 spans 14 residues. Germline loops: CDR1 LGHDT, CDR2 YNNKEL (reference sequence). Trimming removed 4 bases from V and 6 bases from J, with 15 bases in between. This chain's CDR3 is CASSPAGEAAEAFF. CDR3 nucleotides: TGTGCCAGCAGCCCCGCCGGGGAGGCGGCTGAAGCTTTCTTT. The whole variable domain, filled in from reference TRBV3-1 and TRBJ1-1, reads DTAVSQTPKYLVTQMGNDKSIKCEQNLGHDTMYWYKQDSKKFLKIMFSYNNKELIINETVPNRFSPKSPDKAHLNLHINSLELGDSAVYFCASSPAGEAAEAFFGQGTRLTVV.

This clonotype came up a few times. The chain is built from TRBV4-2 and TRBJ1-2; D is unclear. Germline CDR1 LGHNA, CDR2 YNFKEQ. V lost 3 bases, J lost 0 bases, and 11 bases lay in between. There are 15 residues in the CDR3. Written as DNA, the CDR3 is TGTGCCAGCAGCCATGCGGGTCCCACTAACTATGGCTACACCTTC. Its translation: CASSHAGPTNYGYTF.

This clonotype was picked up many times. DNA for the CDR3: TGTGCCAGCATCCCCGTGGTTAACACTGAAGCTTTCTTT. It translates to CASIPVVNTEAFF. The rearrangement links TRBV2 to TRBJ1-1; D gene unclear. The CDR3 spans 13 residues. Germline values: CDR1 SNHLY, CDR2 FYNNEI. V was pared by 7 bases and J by 2 bases, with 11 bases between.

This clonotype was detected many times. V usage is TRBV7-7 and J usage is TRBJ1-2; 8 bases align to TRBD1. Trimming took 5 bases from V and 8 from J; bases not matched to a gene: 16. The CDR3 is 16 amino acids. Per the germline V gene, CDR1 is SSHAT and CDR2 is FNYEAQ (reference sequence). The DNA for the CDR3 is TGTGCCAGCAGCCCCCTAGGGCAGGGGGCAGGTGAAGGCTACACCTTC. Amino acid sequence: CASSPLGQGAGEGYTF.

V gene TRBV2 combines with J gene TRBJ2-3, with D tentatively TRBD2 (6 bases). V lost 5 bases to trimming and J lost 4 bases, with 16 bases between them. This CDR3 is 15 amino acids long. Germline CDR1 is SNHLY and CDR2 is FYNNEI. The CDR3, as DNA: TGTGCCAGCAGTCTCCTAACGGGGGTTCCAGATACGCAGTATTTT. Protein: CASSLLTGVPDTQYF.

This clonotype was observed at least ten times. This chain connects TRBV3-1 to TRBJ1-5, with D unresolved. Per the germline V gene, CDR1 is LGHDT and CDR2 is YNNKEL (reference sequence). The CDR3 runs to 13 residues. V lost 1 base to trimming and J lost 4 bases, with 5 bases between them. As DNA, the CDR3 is TGTGCCAGCAGCCAAGGAGGTAATCAGCCCCAGCATTTT. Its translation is CASSQGGNQPQHF.

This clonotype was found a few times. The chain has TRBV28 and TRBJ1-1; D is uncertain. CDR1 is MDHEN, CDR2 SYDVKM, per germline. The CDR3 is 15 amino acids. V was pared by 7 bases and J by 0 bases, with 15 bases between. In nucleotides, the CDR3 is TGTGCCAGCACCCTCCGGGGAGGTTTGAACACTGAAGCTTTCTTT. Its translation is CASTLRGGLNTEAFF.

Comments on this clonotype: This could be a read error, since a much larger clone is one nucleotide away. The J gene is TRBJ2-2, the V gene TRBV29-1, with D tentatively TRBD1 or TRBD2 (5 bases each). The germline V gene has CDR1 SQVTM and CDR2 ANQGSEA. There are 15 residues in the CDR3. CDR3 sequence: CSVQGPSKDTGELLF. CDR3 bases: TGCAGCGTTCAGGGACCGTCCAAGGACACCGGGGAGCTGTTATTT.

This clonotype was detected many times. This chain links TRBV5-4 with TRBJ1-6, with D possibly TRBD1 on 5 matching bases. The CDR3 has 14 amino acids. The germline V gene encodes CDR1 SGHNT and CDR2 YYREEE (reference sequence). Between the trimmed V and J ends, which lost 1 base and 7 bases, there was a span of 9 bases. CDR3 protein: CASSLQAGNSPLHF. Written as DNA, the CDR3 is TGTGCCAGCAGCTTGCAGGCAGGGAATTCACCCCTCCACTTT.

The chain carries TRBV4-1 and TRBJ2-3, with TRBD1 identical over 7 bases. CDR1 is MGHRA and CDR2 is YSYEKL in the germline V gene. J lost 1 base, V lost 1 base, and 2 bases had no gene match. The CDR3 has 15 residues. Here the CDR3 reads CASSQGTGGTDTQYF. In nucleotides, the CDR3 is TGCGCCAGCAGCCAAGGGACAGGAGGCACAGATACGCAGTATTTT.

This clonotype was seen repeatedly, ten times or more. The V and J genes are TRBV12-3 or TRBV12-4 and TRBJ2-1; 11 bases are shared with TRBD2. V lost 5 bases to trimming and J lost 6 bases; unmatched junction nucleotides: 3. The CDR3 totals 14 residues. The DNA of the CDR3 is TGTGCCAGCAGTCGCACTAGCGGGGGCAATGAGCAGTTCTTC. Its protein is CASSRTSGGNEQFF.